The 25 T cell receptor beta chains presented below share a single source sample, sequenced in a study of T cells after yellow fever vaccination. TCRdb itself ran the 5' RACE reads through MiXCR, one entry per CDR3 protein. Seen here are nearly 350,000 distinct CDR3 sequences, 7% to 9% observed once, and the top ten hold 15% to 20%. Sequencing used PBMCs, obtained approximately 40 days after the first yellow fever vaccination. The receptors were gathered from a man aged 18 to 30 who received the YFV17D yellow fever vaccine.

The CDR3 nucleotides read TGTGCCAGCAGCTCCGGGACTAGCGGGGGGTTCTACAATGAGCAGTTCTTC. Its protein product is CASSSGTSGGFYNEQFF. The chain combines TRBV7-3 with TRBJ2-1; 15 bases match TRBD2. The V gene end was trimmed by 4 bases and the J gene end by 3 bases; junction bases not matched to a gene: 4. The CDR3 sequence is 17 residues long. CDR1 and CDR2 (germline): SGHTA, FQGTGA. Complete variable domain (other parts from reference TRBV7-3 and TRBJ2-1): GAGVSQTPSNKVTEKGKYVELRCDPISGHTALYWYRQSLGQGPEFLIYFQGTGAADDSGLPNDRFFAVRPEGSVSTLKIQRTERGDSAVYLCASSSGTSGGFYNEQFFGPGTRLTVL.

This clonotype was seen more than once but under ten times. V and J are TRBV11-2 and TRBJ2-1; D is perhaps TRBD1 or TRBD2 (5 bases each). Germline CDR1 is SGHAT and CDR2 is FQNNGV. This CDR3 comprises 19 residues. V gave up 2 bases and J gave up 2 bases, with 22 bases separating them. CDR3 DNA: TGTGCCAGCAGCTTACGGCCTAGGTCCGGGACGAAAGCCTACAATGAGCAGTTCTTC. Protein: CASSLRPRSGTKAYNEQFF.

CDR3 sequence: CASSLGPLNTGELFF. Here the CDR3 DNA reads TGTGCCAGCAGCCTAGGCCCCCTAAACACCGGGGAGCTGTTTTTT. The gene calls are TRBV3-1 and TRBJ2-2; no clear D. Looked up from germline, CDR1 is LGHDT and CDR2 is YNNKEL (reference sequence). V shed 4 bases and J shed 2 bases, with 11 bases lying between them. This CDR3 comprises 15 residues.

CDR3 in amino acids: CASSESGRAHSPLHF. The CDR3 DNA reads TGTGCCAGCAGTGAGTCGGGCAGGGCGCATTCACCCCTCCACTTT. The V call is TRBV25-1, the J call TRBJ1-6, with D maybe TRBD1 (5 bases). There are 15 residues in the CDR3. V was pared by 3 bases and J by 8 bases, with 14 bases between. CDR1 is MGHDK, CDR2 SYGVNS, per germline.

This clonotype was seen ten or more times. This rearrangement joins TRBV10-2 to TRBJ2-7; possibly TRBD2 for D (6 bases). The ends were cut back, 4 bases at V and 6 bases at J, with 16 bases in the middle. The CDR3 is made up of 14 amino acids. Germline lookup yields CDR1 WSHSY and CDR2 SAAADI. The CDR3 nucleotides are TGCGCCAGCAGTGTTGAGGCGGGGAGTTTCGAGCAGTACGTC. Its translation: CASSVEAGSFEQYV.

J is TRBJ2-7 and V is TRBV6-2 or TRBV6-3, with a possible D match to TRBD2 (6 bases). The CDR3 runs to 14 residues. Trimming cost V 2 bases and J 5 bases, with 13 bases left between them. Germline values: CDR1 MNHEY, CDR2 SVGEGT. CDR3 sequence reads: CASSYTGGPHEQYF. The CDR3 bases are TGTGCCAGCAGTTACACCGGAGGGCCCCACGAGCAGTACTTC.

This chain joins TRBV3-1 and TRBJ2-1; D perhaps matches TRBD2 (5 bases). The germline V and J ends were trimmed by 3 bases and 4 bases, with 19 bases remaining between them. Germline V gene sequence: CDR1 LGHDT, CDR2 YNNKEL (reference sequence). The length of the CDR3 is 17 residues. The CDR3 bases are TGTGCCAGCAGCCATTGGGGAAGCCGGGGATTTTACAATGAGCAGTTCTTC. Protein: CASSHWGSRGFYNEQFF.

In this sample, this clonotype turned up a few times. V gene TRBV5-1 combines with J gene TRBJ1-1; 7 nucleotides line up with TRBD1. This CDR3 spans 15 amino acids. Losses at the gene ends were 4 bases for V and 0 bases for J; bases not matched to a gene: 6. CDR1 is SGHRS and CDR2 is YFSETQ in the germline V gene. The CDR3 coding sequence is TGCGCCAGCAGCCCCGGGGACAGCATGAACACTGAAGCTTTCTTT. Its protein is CASSPGDSMNTEAFF.

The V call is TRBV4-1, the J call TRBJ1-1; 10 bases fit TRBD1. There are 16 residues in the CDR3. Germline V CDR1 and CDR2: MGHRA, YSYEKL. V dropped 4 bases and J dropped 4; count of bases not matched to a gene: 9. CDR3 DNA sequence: TGCGCCAGCAGCCCAGACAGGGGGCGGGTTACCACTGAAGCTTTCTTT. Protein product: CASSPDRGRVTTEAFF.

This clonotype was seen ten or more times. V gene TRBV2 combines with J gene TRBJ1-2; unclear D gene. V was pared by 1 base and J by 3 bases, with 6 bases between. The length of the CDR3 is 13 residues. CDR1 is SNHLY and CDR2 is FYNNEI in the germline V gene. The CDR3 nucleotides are TGTGCCAGCAGTGAAGATAGGGACTATGGCTACACCTTC. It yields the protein CASSEDRDYGYTF.

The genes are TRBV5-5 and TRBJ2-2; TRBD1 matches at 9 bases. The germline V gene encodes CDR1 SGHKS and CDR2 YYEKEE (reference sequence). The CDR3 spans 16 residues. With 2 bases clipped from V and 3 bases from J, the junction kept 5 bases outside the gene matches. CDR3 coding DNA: TGTGCCAGCAGCTTCCGGGGGACAGGGTACACCGGGGAGCTGTTTTTT. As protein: CASSFRGTGYTGELFF.

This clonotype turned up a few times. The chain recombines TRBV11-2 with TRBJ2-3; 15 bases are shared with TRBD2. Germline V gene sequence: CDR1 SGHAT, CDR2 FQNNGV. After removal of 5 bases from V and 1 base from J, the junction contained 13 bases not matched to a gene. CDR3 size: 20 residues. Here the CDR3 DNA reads TGTGCCAGCAGCGCAGGGGGACTAGCGGGGGGTCGTGGTGGCACAGATACGCAGTATTTT. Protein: CASSAGGLAGGRGGTDTQYF.

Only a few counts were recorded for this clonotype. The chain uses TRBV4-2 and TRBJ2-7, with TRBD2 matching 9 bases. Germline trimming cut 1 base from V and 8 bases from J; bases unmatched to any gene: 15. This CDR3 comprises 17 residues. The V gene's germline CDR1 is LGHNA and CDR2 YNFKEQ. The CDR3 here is CASSQVPSGAKPLKQYF. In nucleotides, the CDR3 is TGTGCCAGCAGCCAAGTACCTAGCGGGGCCAAACCACTCAAGCAGTACTTC.

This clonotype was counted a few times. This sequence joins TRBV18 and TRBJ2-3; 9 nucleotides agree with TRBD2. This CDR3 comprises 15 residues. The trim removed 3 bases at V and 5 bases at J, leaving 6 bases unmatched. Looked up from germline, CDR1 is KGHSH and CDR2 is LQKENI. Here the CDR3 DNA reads TGTGCCAGCTCACCGCCGGGACTAGCAAGAGATACGCAGTATTTT. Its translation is CASSPPGLARDTQYF.

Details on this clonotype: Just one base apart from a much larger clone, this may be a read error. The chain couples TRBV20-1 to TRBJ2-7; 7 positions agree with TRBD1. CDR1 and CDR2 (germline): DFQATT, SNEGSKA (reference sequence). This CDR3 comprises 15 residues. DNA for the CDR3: TGCAGTGCTAGTTCGTCCACAGGGGTGGGCTACGAGCAGCACTTC. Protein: CSASSSTGVGYEQHF.

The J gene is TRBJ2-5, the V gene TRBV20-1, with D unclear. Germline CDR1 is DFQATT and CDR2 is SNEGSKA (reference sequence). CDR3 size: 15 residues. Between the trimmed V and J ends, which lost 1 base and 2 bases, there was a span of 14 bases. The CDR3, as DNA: TGCAGTGCTAGAGGCTTTACAGAATTACAAGAGACCCAGTACTTC. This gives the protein CSARGFTELQETQYF.

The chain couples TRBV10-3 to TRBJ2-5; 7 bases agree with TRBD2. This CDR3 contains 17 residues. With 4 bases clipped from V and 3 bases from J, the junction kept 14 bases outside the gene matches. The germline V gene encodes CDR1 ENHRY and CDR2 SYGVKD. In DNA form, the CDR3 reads TGTGCCATCAGTGTAAATTTGTTCCGAGCGGGGAAAGAGACCCAGTACTTC. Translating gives CAISVNLFRAGKETQYF.

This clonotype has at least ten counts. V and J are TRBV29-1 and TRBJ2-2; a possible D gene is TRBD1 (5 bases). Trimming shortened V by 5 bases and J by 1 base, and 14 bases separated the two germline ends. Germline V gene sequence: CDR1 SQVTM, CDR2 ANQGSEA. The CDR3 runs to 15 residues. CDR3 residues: CSVSWTDKNTGELFF. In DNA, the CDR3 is TGCAGCGTTTCTTGGACGGACAAGAACACCGGGGAGCTGTTTTTT.

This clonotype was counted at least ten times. CDR3 bases: TGTGCCAGCACCCGGGTTGAGGGGGGCTCCGGGGAGCTGTTTTTT. This gives the protein CASTRVEGGSGELFF. V is TRBV12-3 or TRBV12-4 and J is TRBJ2-2; D tentatively reads TRBD1 or TRBD2 (6 bases each). The germline V and J ends were trimmed by 7 bases and 6 bases, with 18 bases remaining between them. The CDR3 has 15 residues.

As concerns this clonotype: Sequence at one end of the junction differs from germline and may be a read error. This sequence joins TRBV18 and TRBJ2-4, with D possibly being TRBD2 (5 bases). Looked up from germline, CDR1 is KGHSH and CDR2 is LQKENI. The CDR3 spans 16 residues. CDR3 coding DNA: TGTGCCAGCTCACCTGGGCCTGGGCTAGCCAAAAACATTCAGAACTTC. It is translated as CASSPGPGLAKNIQNF.

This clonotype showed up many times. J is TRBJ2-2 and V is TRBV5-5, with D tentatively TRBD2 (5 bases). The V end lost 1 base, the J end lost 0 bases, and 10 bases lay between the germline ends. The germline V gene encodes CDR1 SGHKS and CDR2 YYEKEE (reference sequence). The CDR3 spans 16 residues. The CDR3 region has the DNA TGTGCCAGCAGCTTGAATTGGCGGGCGAACACCGGGGAGCTGTTTTTT. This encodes CASSLNWRANTGELFF.

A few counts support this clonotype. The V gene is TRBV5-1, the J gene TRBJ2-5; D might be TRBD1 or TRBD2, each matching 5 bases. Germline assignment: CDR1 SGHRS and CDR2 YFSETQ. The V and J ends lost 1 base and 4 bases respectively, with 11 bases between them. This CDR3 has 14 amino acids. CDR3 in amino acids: CASSLPGPGETQYF. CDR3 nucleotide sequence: TGCGCCAGCAGCTTGCCGGGGCCGGGAGAGACCCAGTACTTC.

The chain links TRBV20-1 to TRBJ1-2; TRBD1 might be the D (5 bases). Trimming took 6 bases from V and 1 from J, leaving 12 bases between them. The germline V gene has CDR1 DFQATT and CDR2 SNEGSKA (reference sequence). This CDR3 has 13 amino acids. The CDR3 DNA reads TGCAGTGCCGGTGGGACTGTTAACTATGGCTACACCTTC. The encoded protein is CSAGGTVNYGYTF.

The CDR3 coding sequence is TGCAGCGTGAGGACAGGGTTCTATAATTCACCCCTCCACTTT. This codes for CSVRTGFYNSPLHF. The chain couples TRBV29-1 to TRBJ1-6; 8 nucleotides align to TRBD1. The CDR3 loop spans 14 amino acids. The trim removed 6 bases at V and 3 bases at J, leaving 4 bases unmatched. Germline V gene sequence: CDR1 SQVTM, CDR2 ANQGSEA.

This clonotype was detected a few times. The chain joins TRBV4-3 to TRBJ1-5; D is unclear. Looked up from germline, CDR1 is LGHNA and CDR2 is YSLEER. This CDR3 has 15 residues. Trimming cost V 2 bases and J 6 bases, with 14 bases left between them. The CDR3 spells CASSQQNSAAQPQHF. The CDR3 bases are TGCGCCAGCAGCCAACAAAACAGTGCGGCTCAGCCCCAGCATTTT.